This is a list of T cell receptor beta chains from one sample in a study of beta chain features in type 1 diabetes. TCRdb's table, derived via immunoSEQ multiplex PCR, lists solely in-frame clones and lacks some. The top ten clones hold 0.015% of a sample with about 340,000 clones, roughly 14% of them seen once. Sequenced sample: naive CD4+ T cells from blood. The receptors here all came from a woman between 18 and 30 years old with type 1 diabetes. CDR3s include the opening cysteine and the closing phenylalanine or tryptophan. A D gene is named only where the DNA matches it firmly. The size field is filled for only some rows; it gives once, few, many or a size class.

cdr3_nt	cdr3_aa	v_call	j_call	cdr3_length	clone_size	d_call
TGTGCCAGCAGCCCCCGAACAGGGAACCCCACCGATGAGCAGTTCTTC	CASSPRTGNPTDEQFF	TRBV7-8	TRBJ2-1	16	NA	NA
TGTGCCAGCAGCTTAGCATGGGGGGGGCCTAATGAAAAACTGTTTTTT	CASSLAWGGPNEKLFF	TRBV7-2	TRBJ1-4	16	NA	NA
TGTGCCAGCAGCTTACGACAGGCCTCGAATGGCTACACCTTC	CASSLRQASNGYTF	TRBV2	TRBJ1-2	14	few	NA
TGTGCCAGCAGTTACTCAGGGACAGGCCAACAGCCCCAGCATTTT	CASSYSGTGQQPQHF	TRBV6-5	TRBJ1-5	15	few	TRBD1
TGTGCCAGCAGCCGCGGCCAGGGGGCTTGGCAGCCCCAGCATTTT	CASSRGQGAWQPQHF	TRBV7-2	TRBJ1-5	15	NA	TRBD1
TGTGCCAGCAGTTTAATCACCGGGGGCTACAATGAGCAGTTCTTC	CASSLITGGYNEQFF	TRBV28	TRBJ2-1	15	NA	NA
TGTGCCAGCAGCGGACTAGCGGGAAATGAGCAGTTCTTC	CASSGLAGNEQFF	TRBV27	TRBJ2-1	13	NA	TRBD2
TGTGCCAGCAGCGCCACAGGGGGCGCGATCACCGGGGAGCTGTTTTTT	CASSATGGAITGELFF	TRBV5-4	TRBJ2-2	16	NA	TRBD1
TGTGCCAGCAATCGGGTCATCAAAAATCAGCCCCAGCATTTT	CASNRVIKNQPQHF	TRBV2	TRBJ1-5	14	few	NA
TGTGCCAGCAGTGCTTTAACCCGGAGGACAGATACGCAGTATTTT	CASSALTRRTDTQYF	TRBV2	TRBJ2-3	15	few	NA
TGCGCCAGCAGGCCTAACAGTGAAGCTTTCTTT	CASRPNSEAFF	TRBV23-1	TRBJ1-1	11	many	NA
TGTGCCAGCAGCTTGGCCTTGGCAGGACAAGAGACCCAGTACTTC	CASSLALAGQETQYF	TRBV5-4	TRBJ2-5	15	NA	NA
TGTGCCTGGAGTCTCAGGGAGAACACTGAAGCTTTCTTT	CAWSLRENTEAFF	TRBV30	TRBJ1-1	13	NA	NA
TGTGCCAGCAGTGAATATAAGAGCGGGGAGGAGTATTTT	CASSEYKSGEEYF	TRBV25-1	TRBJ2-3	13	NA	TRBD2
TGTGCCAGCAGCCCCCCCGGGACAGTCGGCTACACCTTC	CASSPPGTVGYTF	TRBV7-9	TRBJ1-2	13	NA	TRBD1
TGTGCCAGCAGCTACAGTTCAACTAATGAAAAACTGTTTTTT	CASSYSSTNEKLFF	TRBV9	TRBJ1-4	14	few	NA
TGCGCCAGCAGCATTACTAGCGGGGGCTACGGTGAGCAGTTCTTC	CASSITSGGYGEQFF	TRBV5-1	TRBJ2-1	15	NA	TRBD2
TGTGCCAGCACCACTGGACAGGGTACTAACTATGGCTACACCTTC	CASTTGQGTNYGYTF	TRBV28	TRBJ1-2	15	few	TRBD1
TGTGCCAGCAGCGTAGAGGAGGGGTCCAGCTATGGCTACACCTTC	CASSVEEGSSYGYTF	TRBV9	TRBJ1-2	15	few	NA
TGTGCCAGCAGCGTAGGTGGAGGTTTGGATACGCAGTATTTT	CASSVGGGLDTQYF	TRBV9	TRBJ2-3	14	NA	NA
TGCGCCAGCAAACTAGCGACCTCCTACAATGAGCAGTTCTTC	CASKLATSYNEQFF	TRBV5-1	TRBJ2-1	14	NA	TRBD2
TGTGCCAGTAGTGAGGCCGGGACAGGGGGCTACGAGCAGTACTTC	CASSEAGTGGYEQYF	TRBV19	TRBJ2-7	15	NA	TRBD1
TGTGCCAGCAGTTCCCTCCTCCTAGTGGGACAGCTAATGAACACTGAAGCTTTCTTT	CASSSLLLVGQLMNTEAFF	TRBV28	TRBJ1-1	19	NA	TRBD1
TGTGCCAGCAGGGAAGGCCCGGGAGACAATGAGCAGTTCTTC	CASREGPGDNEQFF	TRBV7-2	TRBJ2-1	14	NA	NA
TGTGCCTGGAGTGGGGGTCCGGGAGTGGGGAATACGCAGTATTTT	CAWSGGPGVGNTQYF	TRBV30	TRBJ2-3	15	NA	NA
TGTGCCAGCTCACCACAGTCGGGACAGGGCTACAATGAGCAGTTCTTC	CASSPQSGQGYNEQFF	TRBV18	TRBJ2-1	16	few	TRBD1
TGTGCCAGCAGCTCCATAGCGGGAGGGCCTAGCAATGAGCAGTTCTTC	CASSSIAGGPSNEQFF	TRBV7-3	TRBJ2-1	16	few	TRBD2
TGTGCCAGTAGCCGCCGGGACAGGGGGCTGGGCACTGAAGCTTTCTTT	CASSRRDRGLGTEAFF	TRBV19	TRBJ1-1	16	NA	TRBD1
TGTGCCAGCAGCAAATGGCTAGAGTCCGCCACAGATACGCAGTATTTT	CASSKWLESATDTQYF	TRBV21-1	TRBJ2-3	16	few	NA
TGTGCCAGCAGCTTACGTAGCGGGAACAATGAGCAGTTCTTC	CASSLRSGNNEQFF	TRBV7-3	TRBJ2-1	14	NA	TRBD2
TGCGCCAGCAGCTTGGGGACCGGGATGACTACCTACGAGCAGTACTTC	CASSLGTGMTTYEQYF	TRBV5-1	TRBJ2-7	16	few	NA
TGTGCCACCAGCAGAGATGGTGGAACAGGTGCGCCCCAGCATTTT	CATSRDGGTGAPQHF	TRBV15	TRBJ1-5	15	few	NA
TGCAGGCAAGGGGGAAACACTGAAGCTTTCTTT	CRQGGNTEAFF	TRBV20-1	TRBJ1-1	11	NA	NA
TGTGCCAGCAGCGCAGGGACAGGGACAACAGAGACCCAGTACTTC	CASSAGTGTTETQYF	TRBV7-9	TRBJ2-5	15	NA	TRBD1
TGTGCTAGTGGCCGACTAGCGGGAGGGTCAGAGACCCAGTACTTC	CASGRLAGGSETQYF	TRBV12-5	TRBJ2-5	15	few	TRBD2
TGTGCCAGTAGCACTCTCAATGAGCAGTTCTTC	CASSTLNEQFF	TRBV19	TRBJ2-1	11	few	NA
TGTGCCAGCTCCCCCGGGACACCAAGGGGTAATGAGCAGTTCTTC	CASSPGTPRGNEQFF	TRBV18	TRBJ2-1	15	NA	NA
TGTGCCAGCAGCTTTCGGCCACTGCAGGATACCACGGGGGGCTACACCTTC	CASSFRPLQDTTGGYTF	TRBV7-9	TRBJ1-2	17	NA	NA
TGTGCCAGCAGTCCGACAGGATCGAACACTGAAGCTTTCTTT	CASSPTGSNTEAFF	TRBV28	TRBJ1-1	14	NA	NA
TGTGCCAGCAGCTTCGAGGGGAGGGCCCGGGAGCTGTTTTTT	CASSFEGRARELFF	TRBV7-9	TRBJ2-2	14	NA	TRBD2
TGTGCCAGCTCACCCCTCTCAGGGTTATTGGAGCCCCAGCATTTT	CASSPLSGLLEPQHF	TRBV18	TRBJ1-5	15	NA	NA